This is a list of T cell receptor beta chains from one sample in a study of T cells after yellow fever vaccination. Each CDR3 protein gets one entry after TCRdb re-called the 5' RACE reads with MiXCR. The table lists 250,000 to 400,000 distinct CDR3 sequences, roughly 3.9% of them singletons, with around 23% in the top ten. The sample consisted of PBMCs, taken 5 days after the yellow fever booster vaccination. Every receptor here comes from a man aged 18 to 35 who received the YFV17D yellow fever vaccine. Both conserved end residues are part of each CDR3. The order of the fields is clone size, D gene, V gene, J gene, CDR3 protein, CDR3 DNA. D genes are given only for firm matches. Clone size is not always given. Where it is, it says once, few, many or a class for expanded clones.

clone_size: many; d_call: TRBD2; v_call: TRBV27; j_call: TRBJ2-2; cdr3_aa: CASLGGGTGELFF; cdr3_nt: TGTGCCAGCTTGGGGGGGGGCACCGGGGAGCTGTTTTTT
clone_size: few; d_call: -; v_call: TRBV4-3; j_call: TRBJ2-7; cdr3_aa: CASSQGAGSDEQYF; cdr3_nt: TGCGCCAGCAGCCAAGGGGCAGGGTCGGACGAGCAGTACTTC
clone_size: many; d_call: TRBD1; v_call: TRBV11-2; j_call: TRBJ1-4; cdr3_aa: CASSNPGTGNEKLFF; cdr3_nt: TGTGCCAGCAGCAATCCGGGGACAGGGAACGAAAAACTGTTTTTT
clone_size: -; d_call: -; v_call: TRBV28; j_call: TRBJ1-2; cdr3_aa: CACSPGAYYGYTF; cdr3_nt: TGTGCCTGCAGTCCGGGGGCTTACTATGGCTACACCTTC
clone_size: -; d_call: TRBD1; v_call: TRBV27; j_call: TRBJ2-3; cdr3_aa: CASSLDRGRTDTQYF; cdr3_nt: TGTGCCAGCAGTCTCGACAGGGGGAGGACAGATACGCAGTATTTT
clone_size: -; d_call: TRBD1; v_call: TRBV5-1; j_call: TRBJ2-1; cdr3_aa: CASSQYRGLDNEQFF; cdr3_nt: TGCGCCAGCAGCCAATACAGGGGCTTGGACAATGAGCAGTTCTTC
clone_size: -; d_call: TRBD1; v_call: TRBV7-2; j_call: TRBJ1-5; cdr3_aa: CASSSDRGTNQPQHF; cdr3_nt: TGTGCCAGCAGCTCGGACAGGGGGACTAATCAGCCCCAGCATTTT
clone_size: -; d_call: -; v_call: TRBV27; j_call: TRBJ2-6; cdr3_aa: CASSTRDGLSGANVLTF; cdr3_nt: TGTGCCAGCAGTACCCGGGACGGGCTCTCTGGGGCCAACGTCCTGACTTTC
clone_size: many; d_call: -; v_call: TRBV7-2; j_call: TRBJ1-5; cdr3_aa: CASSFTGNQPQHF; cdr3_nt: TGTGCCAGCAGCTTCACGGGAAATCAGCCCCAGCATTTT
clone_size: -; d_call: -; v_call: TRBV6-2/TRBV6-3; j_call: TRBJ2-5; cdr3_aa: CASSDPRGGAETQYF; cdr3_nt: TGTGCCAGCAGCGATCCCAGGGGCGGTGCAGAGACCCAGTACTTC
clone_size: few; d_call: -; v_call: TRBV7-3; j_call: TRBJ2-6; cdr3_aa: CASSLRGPSSGANVLTF; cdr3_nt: TGTGCCAGCAGCTTAAGAGGTCCCAGCTCTGGGGCCAACGTCCTGACTTTC
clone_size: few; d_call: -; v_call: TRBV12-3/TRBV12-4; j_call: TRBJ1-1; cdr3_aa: CASSFSGAEAFF; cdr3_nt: TGTGCCAGCAGTTTCTCGGGGGCTGAAGCTTTCTTT
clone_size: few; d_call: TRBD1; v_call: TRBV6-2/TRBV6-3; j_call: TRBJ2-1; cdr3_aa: CASSHPLGQGDFYEQFF; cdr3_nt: TGTGCCAGCAGTCACCCCCTGGGACAGGGGGATTTCTATGAGCAGTTCTTC
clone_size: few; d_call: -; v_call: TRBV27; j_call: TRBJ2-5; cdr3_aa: CASSLQGISETQYF; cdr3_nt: TGTGCCAGCAGTTTACAGGGTATCTCGGAGACCCAGTACTTC
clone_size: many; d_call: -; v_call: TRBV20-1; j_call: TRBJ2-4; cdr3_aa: CSARVEAKNIQYF; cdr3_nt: TGCAGTGCTAGGGTGGAGGCCAAAAACATTCAGTACTTC
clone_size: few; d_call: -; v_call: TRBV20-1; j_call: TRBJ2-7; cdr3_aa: CSALLGSQTPYEQYF; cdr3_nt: TGCAGTGCTCTGTTGGGTTCCCAAACCCCCTACGAGCAGTACTTC
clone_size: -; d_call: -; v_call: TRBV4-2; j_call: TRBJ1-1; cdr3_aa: CASSQDPANTEAFF; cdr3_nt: TGTGCCAGCAGCCAAGACCCGGCGAACACTGAAGCTTTCTTT
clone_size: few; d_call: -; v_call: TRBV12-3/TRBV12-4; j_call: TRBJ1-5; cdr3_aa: CASSLWQGDGQPQHF; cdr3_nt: TGTGCCAGCAGTTTATGGCAAGGGGACGGACAGCCCCAGCATTTT
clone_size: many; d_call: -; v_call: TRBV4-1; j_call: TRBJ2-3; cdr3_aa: CASSSGERFTDTQYF; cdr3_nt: TGCGCCAGCAGCTCAGGGGAGCGGTTCACAGATACGCAGTATTTT
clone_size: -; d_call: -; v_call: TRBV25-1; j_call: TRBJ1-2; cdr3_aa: CASSESRRGGYTF; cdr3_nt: TGTGCCAGCAGTGAATCCAGGAGGGGTGGCTACACCTTC
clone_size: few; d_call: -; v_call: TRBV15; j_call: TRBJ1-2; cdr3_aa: CATSRGAGFKWENGYTF; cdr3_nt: TGTGCCACCAGCAGAGGGGCAGGGTTCAAGTGGGAGAATGGCTACACCTTC
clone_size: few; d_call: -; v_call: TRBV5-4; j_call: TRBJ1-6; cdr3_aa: CASSVDWNNSPLHF; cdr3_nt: TGTGCCAGCAGCGTGGACTGGAACAATTCACCCCTCCACTTT
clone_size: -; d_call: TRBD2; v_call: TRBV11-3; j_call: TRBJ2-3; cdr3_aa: CASSFGPVGGTQYF; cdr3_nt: TGTGCCAGCAGCTTCGGCCCAGTGGGAGGGACGCAGTATTTT
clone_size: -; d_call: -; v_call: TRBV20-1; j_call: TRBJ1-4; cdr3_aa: CSASGTVSEKLFF; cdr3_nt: TGCAGTGCTAGTGGAACAGTTAGTGAAAAACTGTTTTTT
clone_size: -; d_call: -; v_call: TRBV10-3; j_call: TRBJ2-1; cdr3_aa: CAINSPGSRYNEQFF; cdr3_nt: TGTGCCATCAACTCTCCGGGGTCACGCTACAATGAGCAGTTCTTC
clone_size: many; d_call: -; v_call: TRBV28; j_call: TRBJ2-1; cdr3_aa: CASSFSLALYNEQFF; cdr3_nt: TGTGCCAGCAGTTTCTCGCTGGCCCTTTACAATGAGCAGTTCTTC
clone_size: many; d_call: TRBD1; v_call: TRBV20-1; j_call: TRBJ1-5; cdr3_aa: CSARGTGGGQPQHF; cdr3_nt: TGCAGTGCTAGAGGCACAGGGGGAGGTCAGCCCCAGCATTTT
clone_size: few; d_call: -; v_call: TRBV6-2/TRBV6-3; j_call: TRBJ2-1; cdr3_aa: CASSYSRLYNEQFF; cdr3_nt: TGTGCCAGCAGTTACTCGCGTCTTTACAATGAGCAGTTCTTC
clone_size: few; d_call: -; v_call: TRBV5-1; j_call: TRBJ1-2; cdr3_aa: CASSLAAGKNYGYTF; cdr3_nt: TGCGCCAGCAGCTTGGCGGCAGGGAAGAACTATGGCTACACCTTC
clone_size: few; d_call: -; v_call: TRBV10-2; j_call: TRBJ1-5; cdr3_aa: CASSYRANQPQHF; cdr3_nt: TGCGCCAGCAGTTACAGGGCAAATCAGCCCCAGCATTTT
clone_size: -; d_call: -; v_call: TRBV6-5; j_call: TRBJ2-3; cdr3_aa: CASSYLGASTDTQYF; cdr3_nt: TGTGCCAGCAGTTACTTGGGGGCAAGCACAGATACGCAGTATTTT
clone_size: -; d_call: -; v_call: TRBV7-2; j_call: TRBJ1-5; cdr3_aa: CASSLSAGVNQPQHF; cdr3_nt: TGTGCCAGCAGCTTATCAGCAGGGGTTAATCAGCCCCAGCATTTT
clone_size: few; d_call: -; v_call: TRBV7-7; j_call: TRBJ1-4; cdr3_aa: CASSFKQIQHEKLFF; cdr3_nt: TGTGCTAGCAGCTTTAAACAGATACAGCATGAAAAACTGTTTTTT
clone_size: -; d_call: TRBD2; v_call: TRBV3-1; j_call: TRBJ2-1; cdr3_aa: CASSQDRASGKEQFF; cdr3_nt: TGTGCCAGCAGCCAAGATCGGGCTAGCGGGAAAGAGCAGTTCTTC
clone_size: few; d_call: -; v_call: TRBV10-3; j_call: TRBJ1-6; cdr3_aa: CAISEGESPLHF; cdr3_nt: TGTGCCATCAGTGAGGGGGAATCACCCCTCCACTTT
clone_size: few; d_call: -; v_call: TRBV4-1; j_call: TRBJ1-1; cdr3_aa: CASSQDRAQNTEAFF; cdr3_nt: TGCGCCAGCAGCCAAGATCGTGCACAGAACACTGAAGCTTTCTTT
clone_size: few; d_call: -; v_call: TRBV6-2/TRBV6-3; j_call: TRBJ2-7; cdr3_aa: CASIPDYLGVEQYF; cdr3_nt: TGTGCTAGCATCCCGGACTACCTTGGGGTCGAGCAGTACTTC
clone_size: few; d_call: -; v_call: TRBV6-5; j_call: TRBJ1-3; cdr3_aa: CASSYRGQHNTIYF; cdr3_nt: TGTGCCAGCAGTTACCGTGGCCAGCACAACACCATATATTTT
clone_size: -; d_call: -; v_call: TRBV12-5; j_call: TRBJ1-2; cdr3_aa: CASGLVVGRERDDYGYTF; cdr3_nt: TGTGCTAGTGGTTTGGTAGTTGGCAGGGAAAGGGACGACTATGGCTACACCTTC
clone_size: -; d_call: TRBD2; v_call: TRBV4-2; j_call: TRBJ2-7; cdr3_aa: CASSQEASGSYEQYF; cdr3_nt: TGTGCCAGCAGCCAAGAGGCTAGCGGCTCCTACGAGCAGTACTTC
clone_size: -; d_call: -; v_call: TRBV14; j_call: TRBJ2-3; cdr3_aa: CASSQDQFSTDTQYF; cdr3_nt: TGTGCCAGCAGCCAAGATCAGTTCTCCACAGATACGCAGTATTTT
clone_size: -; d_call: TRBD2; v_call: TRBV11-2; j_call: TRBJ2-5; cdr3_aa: CASSLGSSGGFETQYF; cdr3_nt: TGTGCCAGCAGCTTAGGCAGCAGCGGGGGTTTTGAGACCCAGTACTTC
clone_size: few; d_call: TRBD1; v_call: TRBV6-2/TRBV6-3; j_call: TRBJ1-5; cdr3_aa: CASSWRTGLQPQHF; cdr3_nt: TGTGCCAGCAGTTGGAGGACAGGGCTTCAGCCCCAGCATTTT
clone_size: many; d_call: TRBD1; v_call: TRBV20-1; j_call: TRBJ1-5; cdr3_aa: CSARGTQGVNQPQHF; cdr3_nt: TGCAGTGCTAGAGGGACACAGGGGGTAAATCAGCCCCAGCATTTT
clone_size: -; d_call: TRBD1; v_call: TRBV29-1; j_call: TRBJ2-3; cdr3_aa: CSVDGTGEDTQYF; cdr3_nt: TGCAGCGTCGACGGGACAGGAGAAGATACGCAGTATTTT
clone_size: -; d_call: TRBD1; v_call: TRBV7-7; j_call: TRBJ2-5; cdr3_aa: CASSLGGGSIETQYF; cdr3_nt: TGTGCCAGCAGCTTAGGAGGGGGCTCGATAGAGACCCAGTACTTC
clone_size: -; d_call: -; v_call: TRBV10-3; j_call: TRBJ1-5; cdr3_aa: CAISGGRGNQPQHF; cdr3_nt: TGTGCCATCAGTGGGGGGCGGGGTAATCAGCCCCAGCATTTT
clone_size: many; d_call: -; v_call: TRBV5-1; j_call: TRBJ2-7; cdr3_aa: CASSLEAGVYEQYF; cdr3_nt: TGCGCCAGCAGCTTGGAGGCAGGGGTCTACGAGCAGTACTTC
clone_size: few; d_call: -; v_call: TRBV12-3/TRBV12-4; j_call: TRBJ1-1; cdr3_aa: CASSTGGRGTEAFF; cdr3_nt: TGTGCCAGCAGTACGGGGGGGCGCGGCACTGAAGCTTTCTTT
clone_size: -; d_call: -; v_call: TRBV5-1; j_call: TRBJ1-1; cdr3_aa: CASSLALTGESARAFF; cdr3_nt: TGCGCCAGCAGCTTGGCCCTGACAGGCGAGTCAGCGCGGGCTTTCTTT
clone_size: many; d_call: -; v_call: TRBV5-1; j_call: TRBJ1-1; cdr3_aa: CASSQGNSMNTEAFF; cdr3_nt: TGCGCCAGCAGCCAAGGGAATTCCATGAACACTGAAGCTTTCTTT
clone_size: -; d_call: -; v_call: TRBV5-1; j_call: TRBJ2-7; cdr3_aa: CASSRPDSNSYEQYF; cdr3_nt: TGCGCCAGCAGCCGCCCGGACAGTAACTCCTACGAGCAGTACTTC
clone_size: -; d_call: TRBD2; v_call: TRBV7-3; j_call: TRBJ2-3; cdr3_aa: CASSGEPVSGGPTDTQYF; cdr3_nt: TGTGCCAGCAGCGGGGAGCCAGTTAGCGGGGGTCCCACAGATACGCAGTATTTT
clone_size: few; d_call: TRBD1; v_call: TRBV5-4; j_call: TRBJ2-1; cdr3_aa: CASSAGQVGNEQFF; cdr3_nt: TGTGCCAGCAGCGCGGGACAGGTCGGCAATGAGCAGTTCTTC